This entry describes one T cell receptor (beta chain). The antigen remains unidentified. Assay used: immunoSEQ multiplex PCR; TCRdb lists only in-frame clones, some missing. The data contain some 85,000 clones, about 90% of them singletons. This record comes from a study of T cell responses to AZD1222 COVID-19 vaccine. Germline V gene sequence: CDR1 MNHEY, CDR2 SVGAGI. The CDR3 covers 11 residues. V gave up 7 bases and J gave up 5 bases, with 8 bases separating them. Study conclusions and caveats: Distributed over spike, vaccine-associated CD4 TCRs predominated at 160-218 and 743-854.

The clonotype was recovered from an adult in good health. The specimen was peripheral blood, collected on day 0 of AZD1222 vaccination. V and J are TRBV6-5 and TRBJ1-2; no reliable D call. The CDR3 coding sequence is TGTGCCAGCACCAACAGTTATGGCTACACCTTC. Protein product: CASTNSYGYTF.